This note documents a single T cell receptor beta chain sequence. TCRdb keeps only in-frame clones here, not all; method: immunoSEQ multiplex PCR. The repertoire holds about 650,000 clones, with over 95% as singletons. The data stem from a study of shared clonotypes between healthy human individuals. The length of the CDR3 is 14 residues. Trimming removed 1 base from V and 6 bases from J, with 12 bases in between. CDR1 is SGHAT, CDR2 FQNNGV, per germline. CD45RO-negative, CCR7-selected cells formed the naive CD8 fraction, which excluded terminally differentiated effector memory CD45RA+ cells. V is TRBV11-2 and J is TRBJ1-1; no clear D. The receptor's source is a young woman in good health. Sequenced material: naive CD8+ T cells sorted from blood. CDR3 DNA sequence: TGTGCCAGCAGCTTAGGTCCGGGGAGAGCTGAAGCTTTCTTT. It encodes CASSLGPGRAEAFF.